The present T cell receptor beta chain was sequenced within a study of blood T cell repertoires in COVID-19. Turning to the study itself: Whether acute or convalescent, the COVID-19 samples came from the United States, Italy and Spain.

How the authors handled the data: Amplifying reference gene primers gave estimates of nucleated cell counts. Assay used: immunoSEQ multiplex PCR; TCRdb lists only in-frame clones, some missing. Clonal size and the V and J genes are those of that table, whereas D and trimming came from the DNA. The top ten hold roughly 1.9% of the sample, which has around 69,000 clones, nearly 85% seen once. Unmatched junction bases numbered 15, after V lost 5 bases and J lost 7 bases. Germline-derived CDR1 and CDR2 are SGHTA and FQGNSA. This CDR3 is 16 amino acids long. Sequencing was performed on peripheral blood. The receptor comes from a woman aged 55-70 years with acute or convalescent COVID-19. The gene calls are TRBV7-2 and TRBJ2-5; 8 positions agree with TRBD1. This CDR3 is CASSPQGAGGRRTQYF. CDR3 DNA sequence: TGTGCCAGCAGCCCTCAGGGGGCCGGGGGACGGCGGACCCAGTACTTC.